The 25 T cell receptor beta chains below were found in one sample sequenced in a study of T-cell reconstitution after alpha-beta-depleted transplantation in children. Unique molecular identifiers were incorporated when the TCRbeta library was constructed. TCRdb processed the PCR reads anew with MiXCR; each CDR3 protein has one entry. The sample holds approximately 430,000 distinct CDR3 sequences; 15% to 20% are singletons and the top ten take under 30%. Material: PBMCs, mostly from graft donor cells, obtained 360 days after TCRalphabeta/CD19-depleted stem cell transplant. The receptors were sampled from a boy in the first two years of life who had a stem cell transplant for Wiskott-Aldrich syndrome, so the T cells may come from the graft donor.

This clonotype has more than one count but fewer than ten. The V and J genes are TRBV6-6 and TRBJ1-5; no definite D call. Germline V gene data show CDR1 as MNHNY and CDR2 as SVGAGI (reference sequence). V was pared by 6 bases and J by 0 bases, with 6 bases between. The CDR3 has 13 amino acids. The CDR3 loop is CASSDVSNQPQHF. Written as DNA, the CDR3 is TGTGCCAGCAGCGACGTTAGCAATCAGCCCCAGCATTTT.

The chain joins TRBV15 to TRBJ1-1; D gene unclear. Trimming left V 0 bases short and J 0 bases short, with 11 bases between. The CDR3 extends over 16 amino acids. Germline values: CDR1 LNHNV, CDR2 YYDKDF (reference sequence). As DNA, the CDR3 is TGTGCCACCAGCAGAGATCAAGTGATAGTGAACACTGAAGCTTTCTTT. Protein sequence: CATSRDQVIVNTEAFF. Looking up the rest from reference TRBV15 and TRBJ1-1 gives the full variable domain: DAMVIQNPRYQVTQFGKPVTLSCSQTLNHNVMYWYQQKSSQAPKLLFHYYDKDFNNEADTPDNFQSRRPNTSFCFLDIRSPGLGDTAMYLCATSRDQVIVNTEAFFGQGTRLTVV.

This clonotype was found many times. The rearrangement joins TRBV3-1 to TRBJ2-2, with D perhaps matching TRBD1 (5 bases). The germline CDR1 and CDR2 sequences are LGHDT and YNNKEL (reference sequence). V was trimmed by 4 bases and J by 0 bases, leaving 21 bases between them. The length of the CDR3 is 19 residues. The CDR3 protein is CASSPRQPLTNTNTGELFF. CDR3 in DNA: TGTGCCAGCAGCCCTCGACAGCCTCTTACGAATACGAACACCGGGGAGCTGTTTTTT.

In this sample, this clonotype turned up a few times. The V call is TRBV10-3, the J call TRBJ2-3, with 8 bases matching TRBD2. Germline CDR1 ENHRY, CDR2 SYGVKD. J lost 1 base, V lost 11 bases, and 8 bases had no gene match. The CDR3 is 14 residues long. The CDR3 nucleotides are TGTGCCCTCTCGGGAGCGGGGGGCACAGATACGCAGTATTTT. Residues: CALSGAGGTDTQYF.

This clonotype was seen a handful of times. The gene calls are TRBV4-3 and TRBJ2-1, with 8 bases lining up with TRBD2. Germline CDR1 is LGHNA and CDR2 is YSLEER. This CDR3 contains 16 residues. V was clipped by 0 bases and J by 5 bases; unmatched bases: 6. The CDR3 spells CASSQDKDGRDNEQFF. In nucleotides, the CDR3 is TGCGCCAGCAGCCAAGATAAGGACGGGAGGGACAATGAGCAGTTCTTC.

This rearrangement joins TRBV20-1 to TRBJ2-7; 7 bases map to TRBD1. The germline V gene has CDR1 DFQATT and CDR2 SNEGSKA (reference sequence). This CDR3 region has 17 residues. J was trimmed by 3 bases and V by 4 bases; bases with no gene match: 18. The CDR3 DNA reads TGCAGTGCTACCGACCGGGACAGCCTAGTCTTAAACTACGAGCAGTACTTC. Translation: CSATDRDSLVLNYEQYF.

The chain is built from TRBV29-1 and TRBJ2-1, with D possibly TRBD2 on 6 matching bases. The CDR3 length is 14 residues. Germline CDR1 SQVTM, CDR2 ANQGSEA. V was pared by 1 base and J by 6 bases, with 13 bases between. The CDR3 spells CSVEVKLASNEQFF. The DNA of the CDR3 is TGCAGCGTTGAAGTTAAACTAGCATCCAATGAGCAGTTCTTC.

The chain recombines TRBV20-1 with TRBJ2-3, with D possibly TRBD2 on 6 matching bases. The CDR3 sequence is 11 residues long. V was shortened by 4 bases and J by 10 bases, with 12 bases between the two germline ends. In germline, CDR1 is DFQATT, CDR2 SNEGSKA (reference sequence). CDR3 DNA: TGCAGTGCTACGGGGCGGGATGCGCAGTATTTT. This gives the protein CSATGRDAQYF.

The chain has TRBV7-2 and TRBJ2-7, with D perhaps matching TRBD2 (5 bases). The germline V gene encodes CDR1 SGHTA and CDR2 FQGNSA. V lost 2 bases and J 2 bases, leaving 7 bases between the germline ends. The CDR3 is made up of 13 amino acids. The CDR3, as DNA: TGTGCCAGCAGCTTATGGAGGACCTACGAGCAGTACTTC. Protein product: CASSLWRTYEQYF. The entire variable domain, with the rest obtained from reference TRBV7-2 and TRBJ2-7, is as follows: GAGVSQSPSNKVTEKGKDVELRCDPISGHTALYWYRQSLGQGLEFLIYFQGNSAPDKSGLPSDRFSAERTGGSVSTLTIQRTQQEDSAVYLCASSLWRTYEQYFGPGTRLTVT.

This clonotype occurred a few times. The CDR3 DNA reads TGTGCCAGCAAGACACATTCCGGGGAGCTGTTTTTT. This encodes CASKTHSGELFF. This rearrangement joins TRBV6-6 to TRBJ2-2; D gene ambiguous. Trimming removed 7 bases at V and 6 bases at J, with 9 bases between. CDR1 and CDR2 from the germline V gene are MNHNY and SVGAGI (reference sequence). This CDR3 contains 12 residues.

The chain combines TRBV29-1 with TRBJ2-7; 8 bases match TRBD1. The junction had 2 bases not matched to a gene; V was cut back by 6 bases and J by 1 base. Per germline, CDR1 SQVTM and CDR2 ANQGSEA. The length of the CDR3 is 12 residues. The CDR3 reads CSVGTGSYEQYF. The CDR3 DNA is TGCAGCGTCGGGACAGGTTCCTACGAGCAGTACTTC.

J is TRBJ2-7 and V is TRBV10-3, with 8 bases lining up with TRBD2. Trimming removed 6 bases from V and 5 bases from J; junction bases left unmatched: 12. Germline V gives CDR1 ENHRY, CDR2 SYGVKD. This CDR3 comprises 15 residues. CDR3 DNA sequence: TGTGCCATCAGCCTTGGACCCGGGGGGGACCACGAGCAGTACTTC. Protein: CAISLGPGGDHEQYF.

The table lists this clonotype with many counts. CDR3 DNA sequence: TGTGCCAGCAGTTTTCAGACTAGCGGGGACCAAGAGACCCAGTACTTC. Its translation: CASSFQTSGDQETQYF. This chain uses TRBV12-3 or TRBV12-4 with TRBJ2-5; TRBD2 agrees at 11 bases. V lost 3 bases to trimming and J lost 0 bases; unmatched junction nucleotides: 3. This CDR3 spans 16 amino acids.

This clonotype turned up a few times. J is TRBJ2-3 and V is TRBV10-3; no reliable D call. The CDR3 spans 14 residues. The V and J ends lost 6 bases and 5 bases respectively, with 15 bases between them. Germline V lookup: CDR1 ENHRY, CDR2 SYGVKD. CDR3 in amino acids: CAIRSGSSGDTQYF. Written as DNA, the CDR3 is TGTGCCATCAGGAGTGGGTCGAGTGGAGATACGCAGTATTTT.

This clonotype was seen a handful of times. The chain couples TRBV20-1 to TRBJ2-3; D could derive from TRBD1 or TRBD2 (6 bases each). V dropped 7 bases and J dropped 0 bases, with 17 bases sitting between them. The CDR3 consists of 15 residues. Germline V gene lookup returns CDR1 DFQATT and CDR2 SNEGSKA (reference sequence). The CDR3 coding sequence is TGCAGTGTCGTAAGGGGGACTTTTAGCACAGATACGCAGTATTTT. The encoded protein is CSVVRGTFSTDTQYF.

This chain links TRBV4-1 with TRBJ2-1, with D maybe TRBD1 (8 bases). Germline V gives CDR1 MGHRA, CDR2 YSYEKL. The CDR3 covers 16 residues. Between the trimmed V and J ends, which lost 2 bases and 5 bases, there was a span of 16 bases. The CDR3 loop is CASSQPRQGRDNEQFF. The CDR3 region has the DNA TGCGCCAGCAGCCAACCTCGACAGGGGAGGGACAATGAGCAGTTCTTC.

The chain carries TRBV20-1 and TRBJ2-1, with TRBD1 matching 9 bases. CDR3 length: 13 residues. V dropped 7 bases and J dropped 5; count of bases not matched to a gene: 6. Germline V CDR1 and CDR2: DFQATT, SNEGSKA (reference sequence). As DNA, the CDR3 is TGCAGTGGCTCGACAGGGGGGAACAATGAGCAGTTCTTC. It yields the protein CSGSTGGNNEQFF.

In its sample, this clonotype was seen a few times. The chain joins TRBV6-1 to TRBJ2-1; TRBD2 matches at 9 bases. This CDR3 region has 15 residues. V was pared by 6 bases and J by 12 bases, with 15 bases of the junction left unmatched. The germline gives CDR1 MNHNS, CDR2 SASEGT. The CDR3 coding sequence is TGTGCCAGCAGGCCCCCTCTAGCGGGGCCACTCGGGCAGTTCTTC. This gives the protein CASRPPLAGPLGQFF.

J is TRBJ2-7 and V is TRBV15; a possible D gene is TRBD2 (5 bases). This CDR3 spans 15 amino acids. Germline V gene data show CDR1 as LNHNV and CDR2 as YYDKDF (reference sequence). V was clipped by 0 bases and J by 3 bases, with 12 bases between them. The CDR3: CATSRELVDFYEQYF. The CDR3 nucleotides are TGTGCCACCAGCAGAGAACTAGTGGATTTCTACGAGCAGTACTTC.

V and J are TRBV30 and TRBJ2-1; 9 nucleotides align to TRBD1. The J segment lost 9 bases and the V segment lost 1 base, leaving 16 bases of the junction unmatched. CDR1 is GTSNPN, CDR2 SVGIG, per germline (reference sequence). This CDR3 is built from 17 residues. CDR3 DNA: TGTGCCTGGAGTGGCAGAAACGGGGACAGGGAAGCAAGTGAGCAGTTCTTC. This encodes CAWSGRNGDREASEQFF.

This clonotype appeared a few times. The rearrangement links TRBV20-1 to TRBJ2-2; 7 bases agree with TRBD2. V shed 4 bases and J 6 bases; nucleotides not matched to a gene: 14. CDR1 is DFQATT, CDR2 SNEGSKA, per germline (reference sequence). The CDR3 totals 16 residues. The CDR3 is CSATRLAGWVAGELFF. The CDR3 nucleotides are TGCAGTGCTACGCGACTAGCCGGGTGGGTCGCCGGGGAGCTGTTTTTT.

This clonotype came up many times. The chain carries TRBV4-1 and TRBJ2-7, with D perhaps assigned TRBD1 or TRBD2 (5 bases each). V lost 4 bases and J 3 bases, leaving 13 bases between the germline ends. The length of the CDR3 is 14 residues. The germline V gene encodes CDR1 MGHRA and CDR2 YSYEKL. The CDR3 bases are TGCGCCAGCAGCCGGGACGCTGGATACTACGAGCAGTACTTC. This translates into CASSRDAGYYEQYF.

This CDR3 is CASWMGTVGDTGELFF. In DNA form, the CDR3 reads TGTGCCAGCTGGATGGGAACAGTCGGGGACACCGGGGAGCTGTTTTTT. The gene calls are TRBV2 and TRBJ2-2; maybe TRBD2 (5 bases). V lost 8 bases, J lost 3 bases, and 19 bases lay in between. This CDR3 contains 16 residues. The germline gives CDR1 SNHLY, CDR2 FYNNEI.

The rearrangement uses TRBV24-1 and TRBJ2-3; a possible D gene is TRBD2 (5 bases). CDR1 and CDR2 (germline): KGHDR, SFDVKD. V was clipped by 4 bases and J by 3 bases, with 7 bases between them. The CDR3 is made up of 13 amino acids. CDR3 protein: CATSEWRTDTQYF. The CDR3 nucleotides read TGTGCCACCAGTGAGTGGAGGACAGATACGCAGTATTTT.

The J gene is TRBJ1-1, the V gene TRBV30; no firm D call. The CDR3 is 11 amino acids. Germline V gene lookup returns CDR1 GTSNPN and CDR2 SVGIG (reference sequence). Between the trimmed V and J ends, which lost 4 bases and 4 bases, there was a span of 7 bases. CDR3 region: CAWKGSTEAFF. The CDR3 DNA follows: TGTGCCTGGAAAGGGAGCACTGAAGCTTTCTTT.